Sequencing of this T cell receptor (beta chain) was carried out in a study of post-analysis software for immune sequencing data. Study at large: In terms of disease course, relapsing-remitting, secondary progressive and progressive-relapsing multiple sclerosis were included.

This clonotype occurred a few times. The antigen is unknown. The CDR3 contains 14 residues. From germline, CDR1 is DFQATT and CDR2 SNEGSKA (reference sequence). Unique-molecular-identifier-tagged TCR beta cDNA libraries were used. TCRdb recomputed calls from the PCR reads with MiXCR, one row per CDR3 protein. The sample yields some 690,000 distinct CDR3 sequences, about 27% seen once. Broader study findings: TRBV5-6, TRBV5-1 and TRBV20-1 belonged to a set of about five TRBV segments that were more frequent in patients than controls. Pronounced co-clustering by F measure was evident among identically batched samples. A significant reduction in normalized Chao1 diversity was observed in multiple sclerosis patients versus controls.

The sequence derives from a girl aged 5 to 17 with multiple sclerosis. What was sequenced was blood. This sequence joins TRBV20-1 and TRBJ2-4, with 7 bases aligning to TRBD1. Near its end, the DNA agrees better with TRBJ2-7, so the J call may be wrong. CDR3 nucleotides: TGCAGTGCCTTCGACCGGGACAGATTATACGAGCAGTACTTC. Protein sequence: CSAFDRDRLYEQYF.